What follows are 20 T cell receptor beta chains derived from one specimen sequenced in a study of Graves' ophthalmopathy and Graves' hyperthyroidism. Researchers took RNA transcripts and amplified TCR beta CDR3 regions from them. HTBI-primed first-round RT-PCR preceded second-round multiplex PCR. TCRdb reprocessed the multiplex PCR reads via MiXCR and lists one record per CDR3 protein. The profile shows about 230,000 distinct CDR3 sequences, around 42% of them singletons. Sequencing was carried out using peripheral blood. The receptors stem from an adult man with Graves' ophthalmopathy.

This CDR3 reads CASSLGLAGIPRSGELFF. CDR3 bases: TGTGCCAGCAGCTTGGGACTAGCGGGGATACCCAGGTCCGGGGAGCTGTTTTTT. This sequence joins TRBV9 and TRBJ2-2; 13 bases agree with TRBD2. The V and J ends lost 4 bases and 6 bases, in that order; junction bases with no gene match: 12. The CDR3 spans 18 residues. Germline CDR1 and CDR2: SGDLS and YYNGEE.

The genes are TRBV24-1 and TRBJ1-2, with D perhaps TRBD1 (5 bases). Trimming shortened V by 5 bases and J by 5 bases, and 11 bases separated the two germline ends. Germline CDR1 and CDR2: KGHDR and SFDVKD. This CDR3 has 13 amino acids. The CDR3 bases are TGTGCCACCAGTGGAGGTTCAGGGTATGGCTACACCTTC. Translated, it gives CATSGGSGYGYTF.

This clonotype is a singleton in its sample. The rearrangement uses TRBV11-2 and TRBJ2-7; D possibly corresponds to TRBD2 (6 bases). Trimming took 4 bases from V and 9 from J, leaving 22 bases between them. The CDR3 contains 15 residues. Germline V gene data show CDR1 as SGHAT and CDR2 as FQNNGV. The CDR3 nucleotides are TGTGCCAGCAGCTCTAGACCGGGAGAAGGGGTCGGGCAGTACTTC. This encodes CASSSRPGEGVGQYF.

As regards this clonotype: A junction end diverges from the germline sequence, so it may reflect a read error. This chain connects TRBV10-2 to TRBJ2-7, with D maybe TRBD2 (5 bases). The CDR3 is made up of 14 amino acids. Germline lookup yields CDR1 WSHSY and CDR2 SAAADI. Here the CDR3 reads CASSESQLTGELYF. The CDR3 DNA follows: TGCGCCAGCAGTGAGTCGCAGCTCACCGGGGAGCTGTACTTC.

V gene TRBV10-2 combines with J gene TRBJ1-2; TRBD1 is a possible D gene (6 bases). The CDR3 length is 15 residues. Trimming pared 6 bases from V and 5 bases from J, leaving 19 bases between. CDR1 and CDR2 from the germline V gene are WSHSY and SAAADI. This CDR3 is CASSPRGRRRYGYTF. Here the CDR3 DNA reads TGCGCCAGCAGCCCCAGGGGTAGACGAAGGTATGGCTACACCTTC.

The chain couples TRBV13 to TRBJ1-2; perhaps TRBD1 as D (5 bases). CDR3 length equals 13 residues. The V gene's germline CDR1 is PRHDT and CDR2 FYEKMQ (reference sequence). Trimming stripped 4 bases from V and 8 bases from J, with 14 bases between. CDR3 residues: CASSSTGLSGYTF. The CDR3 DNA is TGTGCCAGCAGCTCTACGGGACTATCCGGCTACACCTTC.

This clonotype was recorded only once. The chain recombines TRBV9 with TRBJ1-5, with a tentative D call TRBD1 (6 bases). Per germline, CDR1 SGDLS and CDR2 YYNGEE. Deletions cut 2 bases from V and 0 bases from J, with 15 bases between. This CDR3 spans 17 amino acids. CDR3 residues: CASSVRRGKASNQPQHF. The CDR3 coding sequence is TGTGCCAGCAGCGTCAGGAGGGGGAAGGCTAGCAATCAGCCCCAGCATTTT. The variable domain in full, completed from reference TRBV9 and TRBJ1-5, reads DSGVTQTPKHLITATGQRVTLRCSPRSGDLSVYWYQQSLDQGLQFLIQYYNGEERAKGNILERFSAQQFPDLHSELNLSSLELGDSALYFCASSVRRGKASNQPQHFGDGTRLSIL.

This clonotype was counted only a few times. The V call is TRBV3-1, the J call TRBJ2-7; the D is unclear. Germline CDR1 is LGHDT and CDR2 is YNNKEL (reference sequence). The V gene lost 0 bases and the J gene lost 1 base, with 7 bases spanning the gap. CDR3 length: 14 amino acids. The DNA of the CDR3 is TGTGCCAGCAGCCAAGATGGGGATTCCTACGAGCAGTACTTC. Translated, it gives CASSQDGDSYEQYF.

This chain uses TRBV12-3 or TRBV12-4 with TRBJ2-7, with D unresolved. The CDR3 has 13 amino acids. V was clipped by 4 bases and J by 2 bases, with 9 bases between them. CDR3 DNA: TGTGCCAGCAGTTCCGGGCCGACCTACGAGCAGTACTTC. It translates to CASSSGPTYEQYF.

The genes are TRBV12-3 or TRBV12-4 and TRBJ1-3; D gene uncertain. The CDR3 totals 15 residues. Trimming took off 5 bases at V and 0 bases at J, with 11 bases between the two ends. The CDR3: CASSRLLDSGNTIYF. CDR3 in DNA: TGTGCCAGCAGTCGCCTCCTCGACTCTGGAAACACCATATATTTT.

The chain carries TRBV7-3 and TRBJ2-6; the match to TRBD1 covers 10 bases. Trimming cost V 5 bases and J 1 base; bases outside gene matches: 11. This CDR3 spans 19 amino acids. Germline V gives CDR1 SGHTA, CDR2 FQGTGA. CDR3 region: CASSHLRKDRGSGANVLTF. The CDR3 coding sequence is TGTGCCAGCAGCCATCTCCGTAAGGACAGGGGGTCTGGGGCCAACGTCCTGACTTTC.

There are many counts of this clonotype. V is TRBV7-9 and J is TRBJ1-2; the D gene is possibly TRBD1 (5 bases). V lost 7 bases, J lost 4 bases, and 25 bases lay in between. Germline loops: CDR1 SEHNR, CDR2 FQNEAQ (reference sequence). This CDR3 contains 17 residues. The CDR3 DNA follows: TGTGCCAGCACTTATGGCCAAGGGAGGGACCCACGCTATGGCTACACCTTC. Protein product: CASTYGQGRDPRYGYTF.

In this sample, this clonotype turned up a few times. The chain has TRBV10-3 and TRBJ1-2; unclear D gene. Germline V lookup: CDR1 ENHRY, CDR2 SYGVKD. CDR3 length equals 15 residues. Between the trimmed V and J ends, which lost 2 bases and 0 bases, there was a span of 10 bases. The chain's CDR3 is CAISEGIETNYGYTF. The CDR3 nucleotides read TGTGCCATCAGTGAGGGGATCGAGACTAACTATGGCTACACCTTC.

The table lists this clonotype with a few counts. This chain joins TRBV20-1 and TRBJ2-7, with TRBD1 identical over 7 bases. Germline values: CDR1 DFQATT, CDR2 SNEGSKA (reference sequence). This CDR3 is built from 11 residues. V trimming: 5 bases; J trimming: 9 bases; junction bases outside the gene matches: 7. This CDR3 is CSAGDSAGQYF. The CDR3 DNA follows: TGCAGTGCTGGGGACAGTGCTGGGCAGTACTTC.

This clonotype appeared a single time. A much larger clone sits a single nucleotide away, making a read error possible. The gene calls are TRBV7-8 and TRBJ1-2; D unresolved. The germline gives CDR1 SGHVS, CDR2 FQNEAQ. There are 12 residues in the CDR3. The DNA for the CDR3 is TGTGGCAGCAGCTTGGACCCAAGTGGCTACACCTTC. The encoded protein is CGSSLDPSGYTF. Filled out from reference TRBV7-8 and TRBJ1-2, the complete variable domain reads GAGVSQSPRYKVAKRGQDVALRCDPISGHVSLFWYQQALGQGPEFLTYFQNEAQLDKSGLPSDRFFAERPEGSVSTLKIQRTQQEDSAVYLCGSSLDPSGYTFGSGTRLTVV.

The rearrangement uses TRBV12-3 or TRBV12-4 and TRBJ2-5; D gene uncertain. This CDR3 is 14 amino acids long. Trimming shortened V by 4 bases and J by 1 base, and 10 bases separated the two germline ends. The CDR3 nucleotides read TGTGCCAGCAGTTACCCGACTGTCCAAGAGACCCAGTACTTC. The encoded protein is CASSYPTVQETQYF.

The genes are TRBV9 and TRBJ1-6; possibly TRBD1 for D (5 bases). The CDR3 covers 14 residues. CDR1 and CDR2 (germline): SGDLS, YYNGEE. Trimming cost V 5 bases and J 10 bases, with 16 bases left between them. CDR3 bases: TGTGCCAGCAGTTTTTATAGGGGTTGGTCACCCCTCCACTTT. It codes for CASSFYRGWSPLHF. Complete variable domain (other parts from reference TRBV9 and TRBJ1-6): DSGVTQTPKHLITATGQRVTLRCSPRSGDLSVYWYQQSLDQGLQFLIQYYNGEERAKGNILERFSAQQFPDLHSELNLSSLELGDSALYFCASSFYRGWSPLHFGNGTRLTVT.

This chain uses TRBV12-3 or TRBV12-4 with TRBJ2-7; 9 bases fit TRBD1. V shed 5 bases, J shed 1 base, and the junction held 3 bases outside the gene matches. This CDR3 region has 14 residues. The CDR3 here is CASSNRGPSYEQYF. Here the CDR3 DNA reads TGTGCCAGCAGTAACAGGGGGCCATCCTACGAGCAGTACTTC.

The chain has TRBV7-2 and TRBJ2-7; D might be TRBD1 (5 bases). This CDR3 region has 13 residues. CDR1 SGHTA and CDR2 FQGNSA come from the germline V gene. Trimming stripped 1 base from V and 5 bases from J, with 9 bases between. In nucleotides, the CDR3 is TGTGCCAGCAGCTTAGATCAGGGTGACGAGCAGTACTTC. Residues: CASSLDQGDEQYF. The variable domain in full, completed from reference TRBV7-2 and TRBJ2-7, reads GAGVSQSPSNKVTEKGKDVELRCDPISGHTALYWYRQSLGQGLEFLIYFQGNSAPDKSGLPSDRFSAERTGGSVSTLTIQRTQQEDSAVYLCASSLDQGDEQYFGPGTRLTVT.

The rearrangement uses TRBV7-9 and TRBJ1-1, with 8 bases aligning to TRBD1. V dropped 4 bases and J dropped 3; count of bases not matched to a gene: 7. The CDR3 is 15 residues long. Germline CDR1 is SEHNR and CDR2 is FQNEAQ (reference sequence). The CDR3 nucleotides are TGTGCCAGCAGCTCCTGGACAGGGAAATACACTGAAGCTTTCTTT. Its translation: CASSSWTGKYTEAFF.